These 20 T cell receptor beta chains were all obtained from the same sample, sequenced in a study of blood T cell repertoires in COVID-19 (dated by TCRdb to about 2020). Libraries came from the immunoSEQ multiplex PCR assay. TCRdb retrieved this table from immuneACCESS and kept in-frame rearrangements only. Not all clones are present; in checked studies, unresolved V genes account for under half, and no reason is known for the remainder. This sample comprises roughly 300,000 clones, about nine tenths of them detected only once. Approximately 7.5% of the sample is in the top ten clones. The sample comprised peripheral blood. These receptor sequences come from a woman aged 25-40 years with COVID-19, enrolled during active disease.

The chain uses TRBV2 and TRBJ2-1; 7 nucleotides align to TRBD2. Losses at the gene ends were 5 bases for V and 0 bases for J; bases not matched to a gene: 4. CDR3 length: 15 residues. CDR1 and CDR2 (germline): SNHLY, FYNNEI. CDR3: CASSPSGASYNEQFF. For the CDR3, the DNA is TGTGCCAGCAGTCCCAGCGGGGCCTCCTACAATGAGCAGTTCTTC. Drawing the rest from reference TRBV2 and TRBJ2-1, the complete variable domain is EPEVTQTPSHQVTQMGQEVILRCVPISNHLYFYWYRQILGQKVEFLVSFYNNEISEKSEIFDDQFSVERPDGSNFTLKIRSTKLEDSAMYFCASSPSGASYNEQFFGPGTRLTVL.

V gene TRBV3-1 (or the pseudogene TRBV3-2) combines with J gene TRBJ1-2; 8 bases are a match to TRBD1. V gave up 4 bases and J gave up 3 bases; unmatched junction bases: 13. Per the germline V gene, CDR1 is LGHDT and CDR2 is YNNKEL (reference sequence). The CDR3 length is 17 residues. The CDR3 DNA follows: TGTGCCAGCAGCCCCGGCTTGACAGGGGCTGCCTACTATGGCTACACCTTC. Residues: CASSPGLTGAAYYGYTF.

The chain recombines TRBV11-2 with TRBJ1-1; D is possibly TRBD1 (6 bases). The CDR3 runs 16 residues. With 5 bases removed from V and 0 bases from J, the gap between germline ends came to 16 bases. From germline, CDR1 is SGHAT and CDR2 FQNNGV. In DNA form, the CDR3 reads TGTGCCAGCAGCCACAGGGCAGACCCAATGAACACTGAAGCTTTCTTT. Protein sequence: CASSHRADPMNTEAFF.

The rearrangement joins TRBV4-1 to TRBJ1-4, with 7 positions matching TRBD1. V was clipped by 2 bases and J by 8 bases; unmatched bases: 8. Germline values: CDR1 MGHRA, CDR2 YSYEKL. The CDR3 contains 15 residues. In nucleotides, the CDR3 is TGCGCCAGCAGCCAAAAGAGGGACAGTCGGGAAAAACTGTTTTTT. Its protein product is CASSQKRDSREKLFF.

This clone was seen a single time. The chain recombines TRBV4-1 with TRBJ2-5; a weak D match, TRBD1 (8 bases). The CDR3 covers 14 residues. In germline, CDR1 is MGHRA, CDR2 YSYEKL. V was clipped by 7 bases and J by 2 bases, with 14 bases between them. The CDR3 sequence is CASKDRGGQETQYF. CDR3 nucleotides: TGCGCCAGCAAAGACAGGGGAGGGCAAGAGACCCAGTACTTC.

This chain joins TRBV28 and TRBJ2-7; D might be TRBD1 (6 bases). CDR1 and CDR2 (germline): MDHEN, SYDVKM. CDR3 size: 15 residues. The V and J ends lost 6 bases and 3 bases respectively, with 18 bases between them. For the CDR3, the DNA is TGTGCCAGCAGGCGCCGAACCAGGGGCGGCTACGAGCAGTACTTC. This sequence encodes CASRRRTRGGYEQYF.

J is TRBJ1-1 and V is TRBV7-3; D not resolved. V was clipped by 4 bases and J by 1 base, with 7 bases between them. The germline V gene has CDR1 SGHTA and CDR2 FQGTGA. The CDR3 contains 13 residues. This CDR3 is CASSSQWNTEAFF. DNA for the CDR3: TGTGCCAGCAGCTCCCAGTGGAACACTGAAGCTTTCTTT. Filled out from reference TRBV7-3 and TRBJ1-1, the complete variable domain reads GAGVSQTPSNKVTEKGKYVELRCDPISGHTALYWYRQSLGQGPEFLIYFQGTGAADDSGLPNDRFFAVRPEGSVSTLKIQRTERGDSAVYLCASSSQWNTEAFFGQGTRLTVV.

The CDR3 region is CASSNTGGSNTQYF. The CDR3, as DNA: TGTGCCAGTAGTAACACAGGGGGCTCGAATACGCAGTATTTT. The chain recombines TRBV19 with TRBJ2-3, with 9 bases identical to TRBD1. CDR1 LNHDA and CDR2 SQIVND come from the germline V gene (reference sequence). V lost 4 bases to trimming and J lost 7 bases; unmatched junction nucleotides: 6. The CDR3 spans 14 residues.

The CDR3 sequence is CASSQTDRRTEAFF. Here the CDR3 DNA reads TGCGCCAGCAGTCAAACCGACAGGAGGACTGAAGCTTTCTTT. V gene TRBV23-1 combines with J gene TRBJ1-1, with D maybe TRBD1 (6 bases). TRBV23-1 is an ORF; its function is uncertain. V was trimmed by 2 bases and J by 5 bases, leaving 12 bases between them. This CDR3 contains 14 residues.

The chain employs TRBV9 and TRBJ2-2; 16 bases align to TRBD2. V lost 3 bases to trimming and J lost 4 bases; unmatched junction nucleotides: 6. The germline V gene has CDR1 SGDLS and CDR2 YYNGEE. This CDR3 contains 18 residues. CDR3 coding DNA: TGTGCCAGCAGCGAGGGACTAGCGGGAGGGCCGGTCACCGGGGAGCTGTTTTTT. The encoded protein is CASSEGLAGGPVTGELFF. The full variable domain, with the rest looked up from reference TRBV9 and TRBJ2-2, is DSGVTQTPKHLITATGQRVTLRCSPRSGDLSVYWYQQSLDQGLQFLIQYYNGEERAKGNILERFSAQQFPDLHSELNLSSLELGDSALYFCASSEGLAGGPVTGELFFGEGSRLTVL.

This sequence joins TRBV4-1 and TRBJ1-2; D possibly corresponds to TRBD1 (6 bases). The CDR3 has 15 residues. Trimming stripped 4 bases from V and 4 bases from J, with 16 bases between. CDR1 is MGHRA and CDR2 is YSYEKL in the germline V gene. Here the CDR3 DNA reads TGCGCCAGCAGCCCTCCCGGGACACCCTTCTATGGCTACACCTTC. Protein sequence: CASSPPGTPFYGYTF.

The chain joins TRBV9 to TRBJ1-3; perhaps TRBD1 as D (5 bases). The CDR3 extends over 16 amino acids. V was pared by 4 bases and J by 1 base, with 15 bases between. CDR1 and CDR2 (germline): SGDLS, YYNGEE. The CDR3 loop is CASSSPPGGSGNTIYF. The CDR3 coding sequence is TGTGCCAGCAGCTCCCCCCCCGGGGGATCTGGAAACACCATATATTTT.

The chain uses TRBV3-1 (or the pseudogene TRBV3-2) and TRBJ2-5, with D perhaps TRBD2 (6 bases). Per germline, CDR1 LGHDT and CDR2 YNNKEL (reference sequence). The CDR3 covers 14 residues. The ends were cut back, 2 bases at V and 5 bases at J, with 12 bases in the middle. The CDR3, as DNA: TGTGCCAGCAGCCAATTTCAGGGAGGCGAGACCCAGTACTTC. This translates into CASSQFQGGETQYF.

This clone was found a few times. This rearrangement joins TRBV11-2 to TRBJ2-7, with TRBD1 identical over 11 bases. The CDR3 has 14 amino acids. Looked up from germline, CDR1 is SGHAT and CDR2 is FQNNGV. J was trimmed by 7 bases and V by 4 bases; bases with no gene match: 6. CDR3 bases: TGTGCCAGCAGCTCCGGACAGGGGGCGAGGGAGCAGTACTTC. The encoded protein is CASSSGQGAREQYF.

The chain has TRBV19 and TRBJ2-3, with D tentatively TRBD1 (6 bases). Trimming removed 7 bases from V and 0 bases from J, with 14 bases in between. The CDR3 sequence is 15 residues long. Germline CDR1 LNHDA, CDR2 SQIVND (reference sequence). CDR3 nucleotide sequence: TGTGCCAGTACCCACAGGGCCGTGAGCACAGATACGCAGTATTTT. Translation gives CASTHRAVSTDTQYF. The full variable domain, completed using reference TRBV19 and TRBJ2-3, is DGGITQSPKYLFRKEGQNVTLSCEQNLNHDAMYWYRQDPGQGLRLIYYSQIVNDFQKGDIAEGYSVSREKKESFPLTVTSAQKNPTAFYLCASTHRAVSTDTQYFGPGTRLTVL.

The rearrangement joins TRBV15 to TRBJ2-3; 7 bases agree with TRBD1. The germline CDR1 and CDR2 sequences are LNHNV and YYDKDF (reference sequence). The CDR3 extends over 13 amino acids. The V segment lost 4 bases and the J segment 3 bases; nucleotides outside the gene matches: 1. The CDR3 region is CATSNRGTDTQYF. The CDR3 DNA sequence: TGTGCCACCAGCAACAGGGGTACAGATACGCAGTATTTT.

The chain links TRBV10-3 to TRBJ2-5, with D tentatively TRBD1 (6 bases). V dropped 2 bases and J dropped 2 bases, with 9 bases sitting between them. CDR1 and CDR2 (germline): ENHRY, SYGVKD. The CDR3 covers 14 residues. The CDR3 loop is CAISERTEQETQYF. CDR3 coding DNA: TGTGCCATCAGTGAGAGGACAGAACAAGAGACCCAGTACTTC.

This chain links TRBV10-3 with TRBJ1-1; 7 nucleotides align to TRBD1. The V gene end was trimmed by 10 bases and the J gene end by 2 bases; junction bases not matched to a gene: 10. Looked up from germline, CDR1 is ENHRY and CDR2 is SYGVKD. The CDR3 length is 14 residues. In nucleotides, the CDR3 is TGTGCCACCAACACGGGACAGAGAAACACTGAAGCTTTCTTT. Encoded protein: CATNTGQRNTEAFF.

The chain uses TRBV10-2 and TRBJ2-7; 7 bases agree with TRBD1. The junction had 4 bases not matched to a gene; V was cut back by 6 bases and J by 2 bases. The V gene's germline CDR1 is WSHSY and CDR2 SAAADI. The CDR3 has 13 residues. CDR3 amino acids: CASRGTATYEQYF. The CDR3 nucleotides read TGCGCCAGCAGAGGGACAGCTACCTACGAGCAGTACTTC.

This sequence joins TRBV4-1 and TRBJ2-7; 10 positions match TRBD1. CDR3 length: 17 amino acids. Germline CDR1 MGHRA, CDR2 YSYEKL. With 1 base clipped from V and 5 bases from J, the junction kept 11 bases outside the gene matches. The CDR3 DNA reads as TGCGCCAGCAGCCAAGGGCTCCGGGACAGGGGTTTCAACGAGCAGTACTTC. This translates into CASSQGLRDRGFNEQYF.